Presented here are 7 T cell receptor beta chains from one specimen sequenced in a study of T cell responses to AZD1222 COVID-19 vaccine. Data came from immunoSEQ multiplex PCR; TCRdb stores just in-frame clones and leaves some out. The table has roughly 97,000 clones, around 89% seen once. The sequenced sample was peripheral blood, obtained on day 0 of AZD1222 vaccination. These receptor sequences come from an adult in good health.

CDR3 sequence: CASSQPRGGCQPQHF. The DNA of the CDR3 is TGCGCCAGCAGTCAACCGAGGGGAGGTTGCCAGCCCCAGCATTTT. This chain uses TRBV23-1 with TRBJ1-5; D perhaps matches TRBD1 (5 bases). TRBV23-1 is an ORF, with its function uncertain. The CDR3 is 15 residues long. V was trimmed by 2 bases and J by 7 bases, leaving 15 bases between them.

The chain joins TRBV12-3 or TRBV12-4 to TRBJ2-7; the D is unclear. This CDR3 comprises 13 residues. Trimming removed 4 bases at V and 2 bases at J, with 9 bases between. The CDR3 nucleotides read TGTGCCAGCAGTTCCTCGTCCGCCTACGAGCAGTACTTC. Amino acid sequence: CASSSSSAYEQYF.

This rearrangement joins TRBV7-2 to TRBJ2-5; D unclear. The V and J ends lost 3 bases and 3 bases respectively, with 11 bases between them. Germline values: CDR1 SGHTA, CDR2 FQGNSA. There are 14 residues in the CDR3. DNA of the CDR3: TGTGCCAGCAGCTTGCTTGGAGACAAAGAGACCCAGTACTTC. Residues: CASSLLGDKETQYF. The whole variable domain, filled in from reference TRBV7-2 and TRBJ2-5, reads GAGVSQSPSNKVTEKGKDVELRCDPISGHTALYWYRQSLGQGLEFLIYFQGNSAPDKSGLPSDRFSAERTGGSVSTLTIQRTQQEDSAVYLCASSLLGDKETQYFGPGTRLLVL.

This chain links TRBV19 with TRBJ2-1; 8 bases line up with TRBD2. CDR1 and CDR2 (germline): LNHDA, SQIVND (reference sequence). The CDR3 length is 15 residues. With 9 bases clipped from V and 7 bases from J, the junction kept 14 bases outside the gene matches. The CDR3 region is CASSPGSGMGNEQFF. In DNA form, the CDR3 reads TGTGCCAGCTCCCCAGGTAGCGGGATGGGGAATGAGCAGTTCTTC.

J is TRBJ2-3 and V is TRBV9, with D possibly being TRBD2 (6 bases). This CDR3 has 15 amino acids. Trimming removed 0 bases from V and 6 bases from J, with 14 bases in between. The germline CDR1 and CDR2 sequences are SGDLS and YYNGEE. CDR3 region: CASSVAGVRSDTQYF. As DNA, the CDR3 is TGTGCCAGCAGCGTAGCGGGGGTACGTTCCGATACGCAGTATTTT.

The chain employs TRBV29-1 and TRBJ1-2, with no clear D. Germline CDR1 and CDR2: SQVTM and ANQGSEA. CDR3 length: 11 residues. V shed 7 bases and J shed 1 base, with 7 bases lying between them. The CDR3, as DNA: TGCAGCGCTGGGGATAACTATGGCTACACCTTC. This codes for CSAGDNYGYTF.

The sample holds one count of this clone. The gene calls are TRBV24-1 and TRBJ2-3; a weak D match, TRBD1 (6 bases). CDR1 and CDR2 (germline): KGHDR, SFDVKD. The CDR3 spans 16 residues. Trimming took 3 bases from V and 2 from J, leaving 14 bases between them. This CDR3 reads CATSDDRRGDTDTQYF. The CDR3 DNA is TGTGCCACCAGTGATGACAGGCGAGGGGACACAGATACGCAGTATTTT.